This entry features one T cell receptor beta chain sequence. Its target is unknown. This sample was included in a study of T cells after yellow fever vaccination. Study-wide points: Boosting was followed by the reappearance of most primary-vaccination clones (just under 98% CD4, around 86% CD8).

A process of 5'RACE template switching, which added a universal primer site and UMIs, was used to make TCR cDNA. TCRdb ran MiXCR on the 5' RACE reads and lists one entry per CDR3 protein. The sample contains about 300,000 distinct CDR3 sequences, roughly 9% of which appear only once. V was shortened by 3 bases and J by 4 bases, with 15 bases between the two germline ends. Germline-derived CDR1 and CDR2 are MGHRA and YSYEKL. This CDR3 region has 16 residues. The sequence was collected from a man between 18 and 29 years old who received the YFV17D yellow fever vaccine. V and J are TRBV4-1 and TRBJ2-2, with a weak D call TRBD1 (5 bases). Source: CD4+ T cells sorted from PBMCs, taken 5 days after the yellow fever booster vaccination. The CDR3 DNA is TGCGCCAGCAGCCATAGGGCTACAGGACCCACCGGGGAGCTGTTTTTT. It codes for CASSHRATGPTGELFF.